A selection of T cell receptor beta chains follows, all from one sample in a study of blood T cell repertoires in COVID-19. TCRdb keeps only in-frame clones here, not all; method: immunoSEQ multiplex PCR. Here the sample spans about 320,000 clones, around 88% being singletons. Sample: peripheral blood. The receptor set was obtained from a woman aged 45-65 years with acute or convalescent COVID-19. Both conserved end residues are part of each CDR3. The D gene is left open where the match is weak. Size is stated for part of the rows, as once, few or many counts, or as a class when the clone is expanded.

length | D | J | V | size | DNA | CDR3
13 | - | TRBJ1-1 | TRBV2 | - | TGTGCCAGCAGAGGGGGACGGGACACTGAAGCTTTCTTT | CASRGGRDTEAFF
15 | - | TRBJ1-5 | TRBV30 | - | TGTGCCTGGTCGGGTTGGGGGAGGGGAGGTCAGCCCCAGCATTTT | CAWSGWGRGGQPQHF
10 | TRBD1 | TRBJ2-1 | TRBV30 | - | TGTGCCTACAGGGGGAATGAGCAGTTCTTC | CAYRGNEQFF
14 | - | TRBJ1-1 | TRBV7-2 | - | TGTGCCAGCAGCTCAGCCGGGGGGAACACTGAAGCTTTCTTT | CASSSAGGNTEAFF
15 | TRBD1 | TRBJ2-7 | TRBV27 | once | TGTGCCAGCAGCCGCCAGGGACAGACCCCCTACGAGCAGTACTTC | CASSRQGQTPYEQYF
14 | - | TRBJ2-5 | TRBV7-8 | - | TGTGCCAGCAGCTTGCCAGGTTCAGAAGAGACCCAGTACTTC | CASSLPGSEETQYF
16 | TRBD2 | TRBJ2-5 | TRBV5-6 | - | TGTGCCAGCAGCCGTGAAGGGTGGCGGGGGCAAGAGACCCAGTACTTC | CASSREGWRGQETQYF
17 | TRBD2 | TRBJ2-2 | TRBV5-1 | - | TGCGCCAGCAGCGTCCGGCCTAGCGGGAGGGAGGTGTGGGAGCTGTTTTTT | CASSVRPSGREVWELFF
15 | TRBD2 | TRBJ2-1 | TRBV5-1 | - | TGCGCCAGCCGGGAAGGAGCGGGGGCCGTCAATGAGCAGTTCTTC | CASREGAGAVNEQFF
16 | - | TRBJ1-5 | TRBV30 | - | TGTGCCTGGAGTGTAGCGACAGCGTATAGCAATCAGCCCCAGCATTTT | CAWSVATAYSNQPQHF
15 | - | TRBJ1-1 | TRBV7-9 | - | TGTGCCAGCAGCCCTGCGGGACGGTGGAACACTGAAGCTTTCTTT | CASSPAGRWNTEAFF
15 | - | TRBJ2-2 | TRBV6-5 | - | TGTGCCAGCAGGCCCACCCTAGGAGTCGCCGGGGAGCTGTTTTTT | CASRPTLGVAGELFF
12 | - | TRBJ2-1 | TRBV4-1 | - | TGCGCCAGCAGCCAAACTATGGATGAGCAGTTCTTC | CASSQTMDEQFF
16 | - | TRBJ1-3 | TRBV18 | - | TGTGCCAGCTCTCTACGCCCGGGGTCTCAGGGAAACACCATATATTTT | CASSLRPGSQGNTIYF
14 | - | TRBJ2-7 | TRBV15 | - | TGTGCCACCAGCACCAAAGGGGTCCTCTACGAGCAGTACTTC | CATSTKGVLYEQYF
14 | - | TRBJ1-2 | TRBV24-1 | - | TGTGCCACCAGTGATACACGGACCGGAGGAGGCTACACCTTC | CATSDTRTGGGYTF
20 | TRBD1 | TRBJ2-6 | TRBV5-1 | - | TGCGCCAGCTCGGACCCGTTACCGGGACAGGGCTCCTCTGGGGCCAACGTCCTGACTTTC | CASSDPLPGQGSSGANVLTF
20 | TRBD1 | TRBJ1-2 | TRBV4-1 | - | TGCGCCAGCAGCCCAAGACAACTCGTCGGGACAGGCGGTTTAGACTATGGCTACACCTTC | CASSPRQLVGTGGLDYGYTF
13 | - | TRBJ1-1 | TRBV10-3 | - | TGTGCCATCAGACAGGACTACAACACTGAAGCTTTCTTT | CAIRQDYNTEAFF
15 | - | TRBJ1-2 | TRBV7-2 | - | TGTGCCAGCAGCCCACAGACAGCTTCGAAATATGGCTACACCTTC | CASSPQTASKYGYTF
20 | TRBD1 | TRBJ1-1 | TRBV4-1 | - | TGCGCCAGCAGCCGTATACCGTCCGGACAGGGGGTATTGGTGTACACTGAAGCTTTCTTT | CASSRIPSGQGVLVYTEAFF
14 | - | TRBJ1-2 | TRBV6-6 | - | TGTGCCAGCAAGGGGATGGGCAGGAACTATGGCTACACCTTC | CASKGMGRNYGYTF
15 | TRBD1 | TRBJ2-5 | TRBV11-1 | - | TGTGCCAGCAGCTCTCAGGGGGCATTTGAAGAGACCCAGTACTTC | CASSSQGAFEETQYF
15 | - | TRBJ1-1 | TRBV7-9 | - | TGTGCCAGCAGCCCTGCGGGCGATTTGAACACTGAAGCTTTCTTT | CASSPAGDLNTEAFF
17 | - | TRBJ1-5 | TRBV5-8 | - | TGTGCCAGCATCCTCGTTTCTCCCGGGGGAATCAATCAGCCCCAGCATTTT | CASILVSPGGINQPQHF
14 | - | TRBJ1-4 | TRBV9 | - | TGTGCCAGCAGCGGCTCCTTGGAGGGTGAAAAACTGTTTTTT | CASSGSLEGEKLFF
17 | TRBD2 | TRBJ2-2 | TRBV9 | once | TGTGCCAGCAGCGTAGGAGCGGGGTCGATTGACACCGGGGAGCTGTTTTTT | CASSVGAGSIDTGELFF
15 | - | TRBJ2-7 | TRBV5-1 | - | TGCGCCAGCAGCTTGGCGGTAGGGGTGCTTTACGAGCAGTACTTC | CASSLAVGVLYEQYF
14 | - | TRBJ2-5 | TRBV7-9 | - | TGTGCCAGCAGCTTCCAGGGGGGCGCGGAGACCCAGTACTTC | CASSFQGGAETQYF
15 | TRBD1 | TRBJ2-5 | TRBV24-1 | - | TGTGCCACCAGTGACCGGGACAGGGGGCAAGAGACCCAGTACTTC | CATSDRDRGQETQYF
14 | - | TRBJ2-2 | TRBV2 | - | TGTGCCAGCAGTGAGGAGCAAACCACCGGGGAGCTGTTTTTT | CASSEEQTTGELFF
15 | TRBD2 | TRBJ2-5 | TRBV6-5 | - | TGTGCCAGCATCTTAGGACTAGCGGGAGGGGAGACCCAGTACTTC | CASILGLAGGETQYF
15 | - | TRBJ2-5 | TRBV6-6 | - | TGTGCCAGCAGTTACCCCGGGACTCAACGCGAGACCCAGTACTTC | CASSYPGTQRETQYF
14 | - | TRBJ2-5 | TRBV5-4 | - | TGTGCCAGCAGCTCCGACCATGGGCGAGAGACCCAGTACTTC | CASSSDHGRETQYF
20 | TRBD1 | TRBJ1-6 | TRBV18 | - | TGTGCCAGCTCACCAAATCCACAGGGGGCTGGTTTAGCGGGGAATTCACCCCTCCACTTT | CASSPNPQGAGLAGNSPLHF
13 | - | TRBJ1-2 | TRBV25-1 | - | TGTGCCAGCAGTCCAGATGAAAACTATGGCTACACCTTC | CASSPDENYGYTF
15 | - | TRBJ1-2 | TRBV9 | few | TGTGCCAGCAGCCCCACGGGGGGGGCAGGTTATGGCTACACCTTC | CASSPTGGAGYGYTF
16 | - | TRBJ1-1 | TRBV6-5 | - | TGTGCCAGCAGTTCCGACCCCCCTTGGACAGACTCTGAAGCTTTCTTT | CASSSDPPWTDSEAFF
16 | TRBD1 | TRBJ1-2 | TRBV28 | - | TGTGCCACTTCCCCGGGACAGGGGGGAGGGAGCTATGGCTACACCTTC | CATSPGQGGGSYGYTF
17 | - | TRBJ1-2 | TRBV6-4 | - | TGTGCCAGCAGTGAAGGTGGTGGGGGCGCCTCCATTGACGGCTACACCTTC | CASSEGGGGASIDGYTF
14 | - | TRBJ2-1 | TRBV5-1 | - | TGCGCCAGCAGCTCACTAGGAGAGGTCGATGAGCAGTTCTTC | CASSSLGEVDEQFF
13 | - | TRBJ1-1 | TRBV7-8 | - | TGTGCCAGCAGCACCAGGGTCGGCACTGAAGCTTTCTTT | CASSTRVGTEAFF
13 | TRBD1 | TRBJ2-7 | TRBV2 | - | TGTGCCAGCAGGGGTACAGGGGCCTACGAGCAGTACTTC | CASRGTGAYEQYF
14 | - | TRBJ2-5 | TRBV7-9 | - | TGTGCCAGCAGCTCAGAGGGATTTCAAGAGACCCAGTACTTC | CASSSEGFQETQYF
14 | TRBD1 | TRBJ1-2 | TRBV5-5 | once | TGTGCCAGCAGCTCCTACCGACAGGGCAACGGCTACACCTTC | CASSSYRQGNGYTF
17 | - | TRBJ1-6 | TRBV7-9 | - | TGTGCCAGCAGCTCGGCAAGCCTTCGGGGGTCTGATTCACCCCTCCACTTT | CASSSASLRGSDSPLHF
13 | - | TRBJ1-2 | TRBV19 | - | TGTGCCAGTAGTATCCAGGGCTCGGATGGCTACACCTTC | CASSIQGSDGYTF
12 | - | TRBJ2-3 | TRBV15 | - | TGTGCCACCAGTCTAGGTACAGATACGCAGTATTTT | CATSLGTDTQYF
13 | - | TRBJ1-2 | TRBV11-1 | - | TGTGCCAGCAGCTTAGCAGGGGCCTATGGCTACACCTTC | CASSLAGAYGYTF
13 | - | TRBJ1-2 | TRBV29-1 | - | TGCAGCGCCCCGACGGGGAATACTAATGGCTACACCTTC | CSAPTGNTNGYTF
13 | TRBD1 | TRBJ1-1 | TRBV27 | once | TGTGCCGCCAAGGGGGCCTTGAACACTGAAGCTTTCTTT | CAAKGALNTEAFF